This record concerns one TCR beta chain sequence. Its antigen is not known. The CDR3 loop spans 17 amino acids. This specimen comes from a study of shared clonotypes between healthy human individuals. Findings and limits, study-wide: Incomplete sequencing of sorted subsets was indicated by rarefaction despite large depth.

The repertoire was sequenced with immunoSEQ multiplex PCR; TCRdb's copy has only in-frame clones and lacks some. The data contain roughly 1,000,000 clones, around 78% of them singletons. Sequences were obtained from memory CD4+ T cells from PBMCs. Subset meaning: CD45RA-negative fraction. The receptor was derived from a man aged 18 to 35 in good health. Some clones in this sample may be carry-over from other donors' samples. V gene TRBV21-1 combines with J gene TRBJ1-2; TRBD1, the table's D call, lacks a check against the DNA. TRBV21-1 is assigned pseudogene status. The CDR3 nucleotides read TGTGCCAGCATCGAGGGGGGGACAGGGACCATTAACTATGGCTACACCTTC. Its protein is CASIEGGTGTINYGYTF.